This entry concerns a single T cell receptor (beta chain). Its target is not known. Different DNA sequences within this sample yield the same CDR3. CDR1 is SQVTM, CDR2 ANQGSEA, per germline. V lost 5 bases and J lost 7, with 9 bases in between. The CDR3 is 12 amino acids. This sample stems from a study of cytomegalovirus exposure and HLA in healthy donors. Whole-study findings and limits: The authors enumerated over 150 TCR beta chains as linked to cytomegalovirus.

PCR employed 60 Vbeta and 13 Jbeta primers. The repertoire was sequenced with immunoSEQ multiplex PCR; TCRdb's copy has only in-frame clones and lacks some. The table lists approximately 160,000 clones, 64% of them singletons. The TCR comes from a woman in her twenties or thirties in good health and CMV-seropositive. The chain joins TRBV29-1 to TRBJ1-6, with no clear D. Sequenced: PBMCs. CDR3 protein: CSVSTPNSPLHF. The CDR3 DNA reads TGCAGCGTTTCCACACCCAATTCACCCCTCCACTTT.